This TCR beta chain was identified during a study of CD8 T cells in ankylosing spondylitis (TCRdb year 2017). Study-wide context: T cell receptor beta repertoires were profiled in healthy donors and ankylosing spondylitis patients so that disease-linked TCR variants could be found. The full study cohort was made up of about two dozen ankylosing spondylitis patients and 108 healthy donors. Samples of peripheral blood were taken, and for ankylosing spondylitis patients, synovial fluid was collected as well.

Sequencing used an Illumina HiSeq 2500. Quantitative 5'-RACE with molecular barcodes was used to prepare TCR beta libraries. The published analysis was carried out like this. Disease-linked TCR variants were identified with a new computational method built on a probabilistic model of VDJ rearrangement. Using fastp at Q25 and MiXCR, TCRdb reprocessed the public reads and kept productive beta chains. Here each entry gathers all rows of one CDR3 protein and keeps the most common genes and DNA. TCRdb's processing, not the authors', yielded these V and J calls. For this sample the table gives some 800,000 distinct CDR3 sequences, of which 12% were detected only once. The ten top clones hold approximately 0.51% of the sample. Taken from the germline V gene (reference sequence), the CDR1 and CDR2 loops are WNHNN and SYGVQD. The cysteine opens and the phenylalanine closes a CDR3 of 16 amino acids. Kept here is only the CDR3 DNA, which spans 48 bases and is read in frame from base 1. The V and J ends are trimmed by 2 bases and 0 bases, leaving 11 bases between them.

What the work shows at the level of the full study, not this receptor alone: Blood from ankylosing spondylitis patients appeared to be characterized by a TCR beta motif made up of seven or eight highly homologous amino acid variants. Some motif variants were previously reported in synovial fluid and blood of reactive arthritis patients, suggesting common disease-initiation mechanisms. The disease-linked clones had a CD8+ phenotype and were found at relatively low frequencies in peripheral blood. According to the report, matched synovial fluid samples from ankylosing spondylitis patients were significantly enriched for the disease-linked clones.

On this clonotype: The clone's antigen remains unknown. There are no base qualities to consult, and no much larger clone falls within one base.

The rearranged chain carries TRBV10-1 and TRBJ2-1; the D gene is perhaps TRBD1, from 6 matching bases. This TCR was sampled from a male donor with ankylosing spondylitis. Sequenced: blood, either unsorted or a sorted T cell fraction (not recorded which). The nucleotides read TGCGCCAGCAGTGAGACTCGGACAGACTCCTACAATGAGCAGTTCTTC. Its protein product is CASSETRTDSYNEQFF.